Sequencing of this TCR beta chain was carried out in a study of blood T cell repertoires in COVID-19. Profiling relied on immunoSEQ multiplex PCR, and the TCRdb table lists in-frame clones only, not all of them. The table lists some 97,000 clones, around 90% of them singletons, with about 6.5% in the top ten. Sequenced sample: peripheral blood. This sequence originates from a woman between 55 and 75 years old with acute or convalescent COVID-19.

CDR3 coding DNA: TGTGCCAGCAGTGAAGGACATGATAGCAATCAGCCCCAGCATTTT. It is translated as CASSEGHDSNQPQHF. The genes are TRBV2 and TRBJ1-5; D ambiguous. This CDR3 has 15 residues. Per germline, CDR1 SNHLY and CDR2 FYNNEI. Trimming removed 1 base at V and 0 bases at J, with 7 bases between.